What follows describes a single T cell receptor (beta chain). The data were taken from a study of technical replicates of blood from a few donors. V was cut by 3 bases and J by 0 bases, with 14 bases left in between. Germline CDR1 MDHEN, CDR2 SYDVKM. CDR3 length: 16 residues. Sequencing used immunoSEQ multiplex PCR; TCRdb keeps in-frame clones, though not all of them. The data show roughly 79,000 clones, about 92% seen once. Material for sequencing was T cells isolated from PBMCs. This rearrangement joins TRBV28 to TRBJ1-1; D is possibly TRBD1 (5 bases). The clonotype was recovered from a human donor in good health. CDR3: CASSLSLTDMNTEAFF. Written as DNA, the CDR3 is TGTGCCAGCAGTTTGTCCTTGACGGACATGAACACTGAAGCTTTCTTT.